The clone carrying this T cell receptor (beta chain) was seen only a few times. Antigen specificity is unknown. The data were taken from a study of T-cell reconstitution after alpha-beta-depleted transplantation in children. Study outcomes and limitations: Diversity of TCRbeta at day 60 was high in some patients, arising from surviving recipient T cells and thymic progenitors. Several hundred graft clones that had expanded were reportedly the source of alpha-beta T cells about two months after transplant. A year post-transplant, T-cell counts and diversity derived mostly from newly produced T cells.

The V and J ends lost 2 bases and 0 bases respectively, with 8 bases between them. The CDR3 loop spans 14 amino acids. From germline, CDR1 is SQVTM and CDR2 ANQGSEA. Unique molecular identifiers were built into the TCRbeta library. TCRdb processed the PCR reads anew with MiXCR; each CDR3 protein has one entry. The top ten hold 2.2% of the sample, which has a few hundred thousand distinct CDR3 sequences, 10% to 15% seen once. The clonotype originates from a male patient between 10 and 17 years old who had a stem cell transplant for acute myeloid leukemia, so the T cells may come from the graft donor. This rearrangement joins TRBV29-1 to TRBJ1-3; D uncertain. The specimen was PBMCs, mostly from graft donor cells, collected 360 days after TCRalphabeta/CD19-depleted stem cell transplant. CDR3 sequence: CSVETDPSGNTIYF. The CDR3 DNA reads as TGCAGCGTTGAAACAGACCCCTCTGGAAACACCATATATTTT.